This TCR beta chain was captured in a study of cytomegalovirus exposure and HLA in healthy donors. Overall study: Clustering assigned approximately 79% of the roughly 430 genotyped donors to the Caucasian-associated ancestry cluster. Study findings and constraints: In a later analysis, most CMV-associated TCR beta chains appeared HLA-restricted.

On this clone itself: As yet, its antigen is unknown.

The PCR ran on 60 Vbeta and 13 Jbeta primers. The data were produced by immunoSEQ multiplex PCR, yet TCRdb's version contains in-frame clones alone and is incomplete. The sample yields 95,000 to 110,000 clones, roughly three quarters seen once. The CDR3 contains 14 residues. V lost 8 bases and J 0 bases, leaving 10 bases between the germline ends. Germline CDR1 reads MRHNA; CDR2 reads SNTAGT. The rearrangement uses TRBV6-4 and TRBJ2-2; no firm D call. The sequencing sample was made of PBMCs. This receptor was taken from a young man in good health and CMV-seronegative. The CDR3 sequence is CASAARTNTGELFF. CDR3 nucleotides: TGTGCCAGCGCAGCGCGGACGAACACCGGGGAGCTGTTTTTT.